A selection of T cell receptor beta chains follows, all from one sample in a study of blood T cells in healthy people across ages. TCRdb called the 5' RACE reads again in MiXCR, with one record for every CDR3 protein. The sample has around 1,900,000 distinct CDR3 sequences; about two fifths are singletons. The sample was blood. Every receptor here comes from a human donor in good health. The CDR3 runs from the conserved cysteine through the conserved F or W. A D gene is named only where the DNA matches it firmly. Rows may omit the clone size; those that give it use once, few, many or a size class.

CASSLYYANQGKASPLHF	TGCGCCAGCAGCTTGTACTACGCTAACCAGGGAAAAGCATCACCCCTCCACTTT	TRBJ1-6	-	-	TRBV5-1
CSAIFRDRMIGANILTF	TGCAGTGCTATATTCCGGGACCGAATGATAGGGGCCAACATCCTGACTTTC	TRBJ2-6	-	-	TRBV20-1
CSVQGTGGAYEQYF	TGCAGCGTTCAGGGGACAGGGGGCGCGTACGAGCAGTACTTC	TRBJ2-7	TRBD1	-	TRBV29-1
CAITDNQISYEQYF	TGTGCCATCACCGACAACCAAATCTCCTACGAGCAGTACTTC	TRBJ2-7	-	-	TRBV10-3
CASSKGGGSSYNEQFF	TGTGCCAGCAGCAAGGGGGGGGGCAGCTCCTACAATGAGCAGTTCTTC	TRBJ2-1	-	-	TRBV7-9
CASSLRGSEQFF	TGTGCCAGCAGTTTACGGGGCAGTGAGCAGTTCTTC	TRBJ2-1	-	-	TRBV27
CASSYRDRGVPQHF	TGTGCCAGCAGCTACCGGGACCGGGGGGTGCCCCAGCATTTT	TRBJ1-5	-	-	TRBV7-2
CASSGQGGYEQYF	TGTGCCAGCAGCGGACAGGGTGGCTACGAGCAGTACTTC	TRBJ2-7	TRBD1	many	TRBV7-9
CASSLALGQAYQGTF	TGTGCCAGCAGCTTGGCTTTGGGACAGGCATACCAGGGCACCTTC	TRBJ1-2	TRBD1	many	TRBV7-8
CASSPGQGGSEQYF	TGCGCCAGCAGCCCGGGACAGGGTGGGAGCGAGCAGTACTTC	TRBJ2-7	TRBD1	-	TRBV5-1
CSVRTYSGTNNEQFF	TGCAGCGTTAGGACTTATAGCGGGACAAACAATGAGCAGTTCTTC	TRBJ2-1	TRBD2	-	TRBV29-1
CASSLAQGLTGYTF	TGTGCCAGCAGCTTAGCGCAGGGTCTGACTGGCTACACCTTC	TRBJ1-2	-	-	TRBV7-2
CASSAADNYGYTF	TGTGCCAGCAGTGCGGCAGATAACTATGGCTACACCTTC	TRBJ1-2	-	-	TRBV2
CSAAGQPNTEAFF	TGCAGCGCTGCGGGACAGCCGAACACTGAAGCTTTCTTT	TRBJ1-1	TRBD1	-	TRBV29-1
CASLPSGGADFNEQFF	TGTGCCAGCCTACCTAGCGGGGGGGCCGACTTCAATGAGCAGTTCTTC	TRBJ2-1	TRBD2	-	TRBV6-5
CASSQKDFLGPGDYGYTF	TGCGCCAGCAGCCAAAAAGATTTTCTGGGTCCAGGGGACTATGGCTACACCTTC	TRBJ1-2	-	once	TRBV4-1
CASSYFGGANYGYTF	TGTGCCAGCAGTTACTTTGGGGGTGCTAACTATGGCTACACCTTC	TRBJ1-2	-	-	TRBV6-5
CASRAVRGTGTDTQYF	TGTGCCAGCAGGGCGGTCAGGGGGACCGGCACAGATACGCAGTATTTT	TRBJ2-3	TRBD1	-	TRBV7-8
CASSHRLVPNTRETQYF	TGCGCCAGCAGCCACCGACTAGTCCCTAACACTCGGGAGACCCAGTACTTC	TRBJ2-5	-	few	TRBV4-3
CSVEGTGTLSYNEQFF	TGCAGCGTTGAAGGGACAGGGACCCTTTCCTACAATGAGCAGTTCTTC	TRBJ2-1	TRBD1	few	TRBV29-1
CASSPDRGGQPQHF	TGCGCCAGCAGCCCAGACAGGGGGGGCCAGCCCCAGCATTTT	TRBJ1-5	TRBD1	many	TRBV4-1
CSARPGVGYGYTF	TGCAGCGCCCGCCCGGGGGTTGGCTATGGCTACACCTTC	TRBJ1-2	-	few	TRBV29-1
CASSVAGTAGYEQYF	TGTGCCAGCAGCGTAGCCGGCACAGCAGGCTACGAGCAGTACTTC	TRBJ2-7	-	-	TRBV9
CATSRDLRAGTGELFF	TGTGCCACCAGCAGAGATCTTCGGGCCGGCACCGGGGAGCTGTTTTTT	TRBJ2-2	-	once	TRBV15
CSVVSDRGTEAFF	TGCAGCGTTGTTTCGGACAGGGGCACTGAAGCTTTCTTT	TRBJ1-1	TRBD1	-	TRBV29-1
CASSFWSGYGYTF	TGTGCCAGCAGTTTTTGGAGCGGCTATGGCTACACCTTC	TRBJ1-2	-	-	TRBV12-3/TRBV12-4
CASSFPGLKGTDTQYF	TGTGCCAGCAGCTTTCCGGGATTAAAAGGCACAGATACGCAGTATTTT	TRBJ2-3	-	-	TRBV11-2
CSARDRRQGATEQYF	TGCAGTGCTAGAGATCGTCGTCAGGGGGCGACTGAGCAGTACTTC	TRBJ2-7	TRBD1	few	TRBV20-1
CASSGGLAGAYEQYF	TGTGCCAGCAGCGGGGGACTAGCGGGGGCCTACGAGCAGTACTTC	TRBJ2-7	TRBD2	-	TRBV7-2